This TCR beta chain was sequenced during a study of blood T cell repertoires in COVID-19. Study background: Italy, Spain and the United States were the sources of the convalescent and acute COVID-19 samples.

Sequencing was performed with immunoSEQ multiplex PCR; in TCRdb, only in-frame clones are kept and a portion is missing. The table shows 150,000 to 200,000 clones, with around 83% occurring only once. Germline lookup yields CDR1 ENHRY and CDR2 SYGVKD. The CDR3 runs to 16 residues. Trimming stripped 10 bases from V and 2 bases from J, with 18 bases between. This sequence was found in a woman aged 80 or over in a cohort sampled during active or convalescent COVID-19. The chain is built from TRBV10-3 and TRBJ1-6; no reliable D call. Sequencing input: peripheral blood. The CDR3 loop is CANPVRELAYNSPLHF. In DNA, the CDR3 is TGTGCCAACCCGGTGAGGGAGCTTGCCTATAATTCACCCCTCCACTTT.